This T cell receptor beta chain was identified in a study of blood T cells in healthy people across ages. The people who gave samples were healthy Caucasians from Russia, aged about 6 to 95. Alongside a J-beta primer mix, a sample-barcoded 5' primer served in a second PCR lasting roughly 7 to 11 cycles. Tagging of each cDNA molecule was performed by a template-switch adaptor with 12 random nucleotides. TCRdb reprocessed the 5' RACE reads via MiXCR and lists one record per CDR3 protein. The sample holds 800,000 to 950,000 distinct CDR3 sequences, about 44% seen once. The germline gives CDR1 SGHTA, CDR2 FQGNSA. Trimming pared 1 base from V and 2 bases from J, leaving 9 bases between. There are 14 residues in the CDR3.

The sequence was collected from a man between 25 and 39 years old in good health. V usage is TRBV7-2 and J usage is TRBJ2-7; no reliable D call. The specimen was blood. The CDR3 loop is CASSLVPAPYEQYF. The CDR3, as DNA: TGTGCCAGCAGCTTAGTCCCAGCCCCCTACGAGCAGTACTTC.